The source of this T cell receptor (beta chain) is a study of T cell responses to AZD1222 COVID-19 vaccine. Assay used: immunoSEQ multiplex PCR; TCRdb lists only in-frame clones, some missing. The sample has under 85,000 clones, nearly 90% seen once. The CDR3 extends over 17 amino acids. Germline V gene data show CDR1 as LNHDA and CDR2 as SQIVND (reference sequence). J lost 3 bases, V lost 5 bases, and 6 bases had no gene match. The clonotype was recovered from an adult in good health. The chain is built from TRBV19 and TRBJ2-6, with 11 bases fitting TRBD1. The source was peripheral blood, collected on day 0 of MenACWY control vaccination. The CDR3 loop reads CASSAWTGGGGANVLTF. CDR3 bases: TGTGCCAGTAGTGCCTGGACAGGGGGCGGTGGGGCCAACGTCCTGACTTTC.